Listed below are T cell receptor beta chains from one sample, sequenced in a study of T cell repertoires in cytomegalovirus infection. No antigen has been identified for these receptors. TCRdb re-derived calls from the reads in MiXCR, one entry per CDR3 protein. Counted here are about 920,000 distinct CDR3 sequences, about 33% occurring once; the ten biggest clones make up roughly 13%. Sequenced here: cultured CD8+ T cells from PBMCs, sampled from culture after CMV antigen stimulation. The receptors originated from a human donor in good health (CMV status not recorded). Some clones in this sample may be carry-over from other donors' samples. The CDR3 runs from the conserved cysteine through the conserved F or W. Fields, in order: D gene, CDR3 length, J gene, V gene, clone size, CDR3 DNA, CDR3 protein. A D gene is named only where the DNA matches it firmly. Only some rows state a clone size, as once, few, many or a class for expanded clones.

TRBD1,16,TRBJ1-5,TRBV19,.,TGTGCCAGTCGGTCCAGGGGGCTAGTAAGGGATCAGCCCCAGCATTTT,CASRSRGLVRDQPQHF
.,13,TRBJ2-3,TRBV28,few,TGTGCCAGCGCTGCATTTAGTGGGGATACGCAGTATTTT,CASAAFSGDTQYF
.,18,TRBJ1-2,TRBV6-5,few,TGTGCCAGCAGTTACTCGACGGCTCATAGCGGCGGGGACTATGGCTACACCTTC,CASSYSTAHSGGDYGYTF
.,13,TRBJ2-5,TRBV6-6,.,TGTGCCAGCACCTCCGCGTACCAAGAGACCCAGTACTTC,CASTSAYQETQYF
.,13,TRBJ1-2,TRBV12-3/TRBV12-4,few,TGTGCCAGCAGTTTCTTGGTATCAGGTGGCTACACCTTC,CASSFLVSGGYTF
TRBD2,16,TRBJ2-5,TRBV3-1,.,TGTGCCAGCAGCCTCCTTAGCGGGGGGGCGTTAGAGACCCAGTACTTC,CASSLLSGGALETQYF
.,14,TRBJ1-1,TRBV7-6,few,TGTGCCAGCAGCGGACTTCTCCGGAACACTGAAGCTTTCTTT,CASSGLLRNTEAFF
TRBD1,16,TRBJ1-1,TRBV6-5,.,TGTGCCAGCAGTTACTCGACAGGGTGGGGGGACACTGAAGCTTTCTTT,CASSYSTGWGDTEAFF
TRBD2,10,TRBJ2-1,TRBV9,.,TGTGCGAGCGGGGGATCTGAGCAGTTCTTC,CASGGSEQFF
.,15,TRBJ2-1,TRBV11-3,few,TGTGCCAGCAGCTTAGCGGGGAATATCTACAATGAGCAGTTCTTC,CASSLAGNIYNEQFF
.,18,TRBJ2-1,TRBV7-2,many,TGTGCCAGCAGCTTAGTTTTGGGAGGGTCAGGGGCATACAATGAGCAGTTCTTC,CASSLVLGGSGAYNEQFF
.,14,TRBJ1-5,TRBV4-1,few,TGCGCCAGCAGCCGCGGACCGGGCAATCAGCCCCAGCATTTT,CASSRGPGNQPQHF
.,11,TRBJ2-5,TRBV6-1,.,TGTGCCAGCAGTGTTCATGAGACCCAGTACTTC,CASSVHETQYF
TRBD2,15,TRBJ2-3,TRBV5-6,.,TGTGCCAGCAGAGGGACTAGTGGCTCGCGGGATACGCAGTATTTT,CASRGTSGSRDTQYF
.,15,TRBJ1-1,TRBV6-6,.,TGTGCCAGCATCCCGACCCCCGGGGGTTACACTGAAGCTTTCTTT,CASIPTPGGYTEAFF
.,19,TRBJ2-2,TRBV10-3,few,TGTGCCATCAGTGACCCAGCTCCGATGGGACGTGGGAACACCGGGGAGCTGTTTTTT,CAISDPAPMGRGNTGELFF
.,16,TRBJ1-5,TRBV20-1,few,TGCAGTGCTAGAGGAAGAAAAGGGTTCGGGAATCAGCCCCAGCATTTT,CSARGRKGFGNQPQHF
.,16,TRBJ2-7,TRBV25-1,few,TGTGCCAGCAGTCCCCATGGCGGCGGTAGCTCCTACGAGCAGTACTTC,CASSPHGGGSSYEQYF
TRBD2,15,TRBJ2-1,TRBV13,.,TGTGCCAGCAGCTCGGGACGGGGGGATCACAATGAGCAGTTCTTC,CASSSGRGDHNEQFF
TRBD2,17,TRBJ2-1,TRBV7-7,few,TGTGCTAGCAGCTTAGTGCCGGGACTAGCGGGGGGGGGTGAGCAGTTCTTC,CASSLVPGLAGGGEQFF
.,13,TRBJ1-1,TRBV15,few,TGTGCCACCAGTGGGGAGGGAAACACTGAAGCTTTCTTT,CATSGEGNTEAFF
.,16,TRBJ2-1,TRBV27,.,TGTGCCAGCAGCACCGGGACACCAAGCTCCTACAATGAGCAGTTCTTC,CASSTGTPSSYNEQFF
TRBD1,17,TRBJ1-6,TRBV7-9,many,TGTGCCAGCAGTCCTGGACAGGGGAGCTCCTATAATTCACCCCTCCACTTT,CASSPGQGSSYNSPLHF
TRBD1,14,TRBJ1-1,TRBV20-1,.,TGCAGTGCGGGACAGGGGAGCATGAACACTGAAGCTTTCTTT,CSAGQGSMNTEAFF
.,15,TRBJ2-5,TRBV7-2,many,TGTGCCAGCAGCCCCCGACAAGGGGGCCAAGAGACCCAGTACTTC,CASSPRQGGQETQYF
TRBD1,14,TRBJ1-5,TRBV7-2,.,TGTGCCAGCAGCCCAGGGGGGATAAATCAGCCCCAGCATTTT,CASSPGGINQPQHF
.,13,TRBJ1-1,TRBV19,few,TGTGCCAGTAGTATATCAGGGTTCACTGAAGCTTTCTTT,CASSISGFTEAFF
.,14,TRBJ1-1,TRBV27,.,TGTGCCAGCAGTTGGTCAGGGGCGGGCACTGAAGCTTTCTTT,CASSWSGAGTEAFF
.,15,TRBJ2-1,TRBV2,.,TGTGCCAGCTCCCCCCTGGGGGTCTCTCACAATGAGCAGTTCTTC,CASSPLGVSHNEQFF
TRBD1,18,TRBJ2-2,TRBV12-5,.,TGTGCTAGTGGTTTCGGGACAGGGAGTTACGTTGACACCGGGGAGCTGTTTTTT,CASGFGTGSYVDTGELFF
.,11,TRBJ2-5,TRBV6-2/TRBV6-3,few,TGTGCCAGCAGTTACCGGGCAGAACAGTACTTC,CASSYRAEQYF
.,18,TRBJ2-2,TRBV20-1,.,TGCAGTGCTAGAGTGACAGCCCTTGATCAATCGAACACCGGGGAGCTGTTTTTT,CSARVTALDQSNTGELFF
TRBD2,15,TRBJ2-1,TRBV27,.,TGTGCCAGCAGTTTATTGCGGGGGGCCCTCAATGAGCAGTTCTTC,CASSLLRGALNEQFF
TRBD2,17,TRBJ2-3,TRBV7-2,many,TGTGCCAGCAGCTTAGGGCCTAGCGGGGGGGCCGAAGATACGCAGTATTTT,CASSLGPSGGAEDTQYF
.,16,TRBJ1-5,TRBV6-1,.,TGTGCCAGCAGTGAATTCCACATCGGGGGGGATCAGCCCCAGCATTTT,CASSEFHIGGDQPQHF
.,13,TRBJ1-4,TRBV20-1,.,TGCAGTGCTAGAGGGAATTGGGATGAAAAACTGTTTTTT,CSARGNWDEKLFF
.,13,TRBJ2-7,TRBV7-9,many,TGTGCCAGCAGCTTTAAGGGAAGCTACGAGCAGTACTTC,CASSFKGSYEQYF
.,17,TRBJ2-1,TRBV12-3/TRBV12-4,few,TGTGCCAGCAGTTTAGCGCCTCAGAGCCCATCCTACAATGAGCAGTTCTTC,CASSLAPQSPSYNEQFF
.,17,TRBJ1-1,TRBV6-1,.,TGTGCCAGCAGTGAAGAGGTCCTACAGGGTGGGAACACTGAAGCTTTCTTT,CASSEEVLQGGNTEAFF
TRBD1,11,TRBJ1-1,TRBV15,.,TGTGCCACCATCCGGGACAGTGAAGCTTTCTTT,CATIRDSEAFF
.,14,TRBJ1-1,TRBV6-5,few,TGTGCCAGCAGTTACGGCCCGGGGGCGGCTGAAGCTTTCTTT,CASSYGPGAAEAFF
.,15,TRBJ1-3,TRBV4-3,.,TGCGCCAGCAGCCAAGACGCACAGACCGGAAACACCATATATTTT,CASSQDAQTGNTIYF
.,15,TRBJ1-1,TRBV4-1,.,TGCGCCAGCAGCCAAGATAGGGACGTTAACACTGAAGCTTTCTTT,CASSQDRDVNTEAFF
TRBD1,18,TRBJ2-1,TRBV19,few,TGTGCCAGTAGTATAGAAGGGACAGGCAGAAGCTCCTACAATGAGCAGTTCTTC,CASSIEGTGRSSYNEQFF
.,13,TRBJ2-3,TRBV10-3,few,TGTGCCATGCTCGACGGCCAGACAGATACGCAGTATTTT,CAMLDGQTDTQYF
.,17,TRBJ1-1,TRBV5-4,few,TGTGCCAGCAGCTTGGACCCCGACAGGAACAAGAACACTGAAGCTTTCTTT,CASSLDPDRNKNTEAFF
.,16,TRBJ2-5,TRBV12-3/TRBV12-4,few,TGTGCCAGCACCTTCGGTCCCACAGAGTACCAAGAGACCCAGTACTTC,CASTFGPTEYQETQYF
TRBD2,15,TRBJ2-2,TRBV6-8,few,TGTGCCAGCAATCCCCGACTAGCAGGGACCGGGGAGCTGTTTTTT,CASNPRLAGTGELFF
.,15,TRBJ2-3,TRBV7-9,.,TGTGCCAGCAGCTCCCGGTCGGCTAGCACAGATACGCAGTATTTT,CASSSRSASTDTQYF
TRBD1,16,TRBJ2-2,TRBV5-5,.,TGTGCCAGCAGCTTGGTTGGACAGGGGGACACCGGGGAGCTGTTTTTT,CASSLVGQGDTGELFF
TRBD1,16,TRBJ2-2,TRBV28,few,TGTGCCAGCAGTCCCCGGACAGGGGGCGATACCGGGGAGCTGTTTTTT,CASSPRTGGDTGELFF
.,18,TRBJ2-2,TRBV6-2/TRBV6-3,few,TGTGCCAGCCGGAGGGGGGGCGGAGATAACGGCAGGATGGAGGAGCTGTTTTTT,CASRRGGGDNGRMEELFF
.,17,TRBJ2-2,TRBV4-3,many,TGCGCCAGCAGCCCTGAGGACAGCGTACGGAACACCGGGGAGCTGTTTTTT,CASSPEDSVRNTGELFF
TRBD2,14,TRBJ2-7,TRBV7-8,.,TGTGCCAGCCGAGTCCCTGGGGGGGCCTACGAGCAGTACTTC,CASRVPGGAYEQYF
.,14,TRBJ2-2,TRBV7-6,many,TGTGCCAGCAGTCCAGGGGCAGGCACCGGGGAGCTGTTTTTT,CASSPGAGTGELFF
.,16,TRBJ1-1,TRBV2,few,TGTGCCAGCAGTGAAAGGCCAGGGGCCATGAACACTGAAGCTTTCTTT,CASSERPGAMNTEAFF
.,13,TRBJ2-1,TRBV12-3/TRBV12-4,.,TGTGCCAGCACTTGGAGCTCCTACAATGGGCAGTTCTTC,CASTWSSYNGQFF
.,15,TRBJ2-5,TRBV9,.,TGTGCCAGCAGCGTAGATGCAGGGATCCAAGAGACCCAGTACTTC,CASSVDAGIQETQYF
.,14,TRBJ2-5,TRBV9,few,TGTGCCAGCAGCCACGCGGGGCGGCAAGAGACCCAGTACTTC,CASSHAGRQETQYF
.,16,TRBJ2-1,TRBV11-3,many,TGTGCCAGCTCGCCTTGGACATCCGGCTCCTACAATGAGCAGTTCTTC,CASSPWTSGSYNEQFF